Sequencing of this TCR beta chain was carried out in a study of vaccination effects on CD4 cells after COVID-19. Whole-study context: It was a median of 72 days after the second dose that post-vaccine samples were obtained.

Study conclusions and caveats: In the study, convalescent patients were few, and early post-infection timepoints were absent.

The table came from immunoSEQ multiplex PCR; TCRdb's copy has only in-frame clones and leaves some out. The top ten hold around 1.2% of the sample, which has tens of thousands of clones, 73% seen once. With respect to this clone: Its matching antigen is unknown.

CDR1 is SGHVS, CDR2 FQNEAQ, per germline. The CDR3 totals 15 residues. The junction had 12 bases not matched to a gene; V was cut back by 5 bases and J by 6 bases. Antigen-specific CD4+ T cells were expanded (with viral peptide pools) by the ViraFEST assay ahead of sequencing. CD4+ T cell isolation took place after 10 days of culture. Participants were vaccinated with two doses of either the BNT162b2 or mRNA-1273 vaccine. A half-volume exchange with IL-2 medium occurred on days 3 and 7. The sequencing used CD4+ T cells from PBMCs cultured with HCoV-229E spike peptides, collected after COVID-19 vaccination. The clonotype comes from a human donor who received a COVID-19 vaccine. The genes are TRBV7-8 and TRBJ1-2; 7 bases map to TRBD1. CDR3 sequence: CASSQTGTDVHGYTF. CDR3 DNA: TGTGCCAGCAGCCAAACCGGGACAGATGTTCATGGCTACACCTTC.